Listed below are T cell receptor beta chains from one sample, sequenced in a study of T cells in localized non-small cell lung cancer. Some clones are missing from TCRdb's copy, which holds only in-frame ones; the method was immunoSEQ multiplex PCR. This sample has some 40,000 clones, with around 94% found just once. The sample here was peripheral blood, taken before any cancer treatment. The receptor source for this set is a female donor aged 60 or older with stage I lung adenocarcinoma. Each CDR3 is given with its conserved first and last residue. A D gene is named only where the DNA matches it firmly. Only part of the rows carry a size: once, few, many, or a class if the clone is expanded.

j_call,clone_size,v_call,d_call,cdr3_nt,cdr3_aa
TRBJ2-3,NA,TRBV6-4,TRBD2,TGTGCCAGCAGTGTAGCGGGGGGCACAGATACGCAGTATTTT,CASSVAGGTDTQYF
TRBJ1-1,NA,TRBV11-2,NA,TGTGCCAGCAGCCCGACGGGGGGGGGAAGGAGCACTGAAGCTTTCTTT,CASSPTGGGRSTEAFF
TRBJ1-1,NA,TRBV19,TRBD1,TGTGCCAGTATTCCGGGACAGGGCTCCGCCACTGAAGCTTTCTTT,CASIPGQGSATEAFF
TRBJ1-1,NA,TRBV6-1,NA,TGTGCCAGCAGTGAACGTGAGAACACTGAAGCTTTCTTT,CASSERENTEAFF
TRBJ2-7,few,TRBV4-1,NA,TGCGCCAGCAGCCATGCAGATAGCTCCTACGAGCAGTACTTC,CASSHADSSYEQYF
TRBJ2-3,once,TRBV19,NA,TGTGCCAGTACCCTAGCTACAGGGTTGGATACGCAGTATTTT,CASTLATGLDTQYF
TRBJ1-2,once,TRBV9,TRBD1,TGTGCCAGCAGCGTTACAGGGGGTGACTATGGCTACACCTTC,CASSVTGGDYGYTF
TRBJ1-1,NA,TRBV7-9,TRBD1,TGTGCCAGCAGCGACATCAGGGGGCTTACTGAAGCTTTCTTT,CASSDIRGLTEAFF
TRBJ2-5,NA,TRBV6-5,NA,TGTGCCAGCAGTTACTCGAAGGGGTTTGCGGGGGCAGCGCAGTACTTC,CASSYSKGFAGAAQYF
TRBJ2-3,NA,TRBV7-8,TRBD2,TGTGCCAGCAGCTTAGACGTTAGCGGGGGGGCGTATTCCCACACAGATACGCAGTATTTT,CASSLDVSGGAYSHTDTQYF
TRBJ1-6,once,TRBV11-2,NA,TGTGCCAGCAGCACTCCAAAGGGGAGGCTCCCCCTCCACTTT,CASSTPKGRLPLHF
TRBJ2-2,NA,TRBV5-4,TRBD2,TGTGCCAGCAGCCTGCCCAGCGGGGGTACCGGGGAGCTGTTTTTT,CASSLPSGGTGELFF
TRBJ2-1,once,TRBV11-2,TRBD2,TGTGCCAGCAGCTTAGCGGGGGGCTCCTACAATGAGCAGTTCTTC,CASSLAGGSYNEQFF
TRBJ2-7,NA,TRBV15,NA,TGTGCCACCAGCAGGATAGCGGGACAGGGCGGCGAGCAGTACTTC,CATSRIAGQGGEQYF
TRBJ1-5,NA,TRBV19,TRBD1,TGTGCCAGTAGTCTCGGGACAGGGGCTCAGCCCCAGCATTTT,CASSLGTGAQPQHF
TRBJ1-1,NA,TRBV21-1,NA,TGTGCCAGCAGCAAAGGGGTAGTAGGGCGGGGGAGGAACACTGAAGCTTTCTTT,CASSKGVVGRGRNTEAFF
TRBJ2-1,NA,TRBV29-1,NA,TGCAGCGTTGATCGGCTGTTCTTC,CSVDRLFF
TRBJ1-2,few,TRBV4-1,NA,TGCGCCAGCAGCCAAGATGGGGCGGAGAGGGGCTACACCTTC,CASSQDGAERGYTF
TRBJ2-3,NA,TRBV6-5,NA,TGTGCCAGCCGCCAAGGAGGTGGGACAGATACGCAGTATTTT,CASRQGGGTDTQYF
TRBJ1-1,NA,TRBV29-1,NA,TGCAGCGTTGATTTAAGTACGTGGGGGAACACTGAAGCTTTCTTT,CSVDLSTWGNTEAFF
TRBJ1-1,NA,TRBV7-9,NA,TGTGCCAGCAGCCCAGTAACGGGTCAGCTAAACACTGAAGCTTTCTTT,CASSPVTGQLNTEAFF
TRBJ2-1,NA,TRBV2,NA,TGTGCCAGCAGCCGGGGTGGGTTAGGAAATGAGCAGTTCTTC,CASSRGGLGNEQFF
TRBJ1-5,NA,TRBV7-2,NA,TGTGCCAGCAGCTCCGGGGGGTGGGGTAAACAGATACAACATTTT,CASSSGGWGKQIQHF